This TCR beta chain was recovered during a study of blood T cell repertoires in COVID-19. Germline V gene lookup returns CDR1 SNHLY and CDR2 FYNNEI. This CDR3 has 14 residues. Trimming removed 5 bases from V and 6 bases from J; junction bases left unmatched: 3. Authors' data handling: Reference gene primer amplification yielded estimated nucleated cell counts. Method: immunoSEQ multiplex PCR; TCRdb's copy keeps in-frame clones and lacks some. The DNA was the basis for D and trimming; V, J and clone size are from that table. Of about 200,000 clones in the sample, 75% to 90% were seen once. This TCR derives from a woman older than 75 with COVID-19, enrolled during active disease. What was sequenced was peripheral blood. V is TRBV2 and J is TRBJ2-7, with TRBD2 matching over 14 bases. The CDR3 protein is CASSRLAGGPEQYF. The CDR3 DNA is TGTGCCAGCAGTCGACTAGCGGGGGGGCCCGAGCAGTACTTC.